The present TCR beta chain was sequenced within a study of T cell responses to AZD1222 COVID-19 vaccine. This clone came up once. The antigen is not known. Study-level points and caveats: Epitopes outside B.1.351 and B.1.1.7 mutated regions reportedly drew nearly half of spike TCRs. Compared with day 0, the breadth and depth of the Spike-specific TCR repertoire rose significantly after two doses of AZD1222. Donors in the cohort were predominantly white British and more often female, and clonal diversity was possibly underestimated.

The assay was immunoSEQ multiplex PCR, and TCRdb's table has in-frame clones only and misses some. The sample carries roughly 160,000 clones, around 90% recorded once. CDR1 SGHTA and CDR2 FQGTGA come from the germline V gene. The ends were cut back, 4 bases at V and 2 bases at J, with 12 bases in the middle. This CDR3 region has 14 residues. This sample comprised peripheral blood, obtained on day 0 of MenACWY control vaccination. This clonotype was obtained from an adult in good health. The chain joins TRBV7-3 to TRBJ2-7; D is uncertain. CDR3 region: CASSWAAGAYEQYF. The CDR3 region has the DNA TGTGCCAGCAGCTGGGCGGCAGGAGCCTACGAGCAGTACTTC.